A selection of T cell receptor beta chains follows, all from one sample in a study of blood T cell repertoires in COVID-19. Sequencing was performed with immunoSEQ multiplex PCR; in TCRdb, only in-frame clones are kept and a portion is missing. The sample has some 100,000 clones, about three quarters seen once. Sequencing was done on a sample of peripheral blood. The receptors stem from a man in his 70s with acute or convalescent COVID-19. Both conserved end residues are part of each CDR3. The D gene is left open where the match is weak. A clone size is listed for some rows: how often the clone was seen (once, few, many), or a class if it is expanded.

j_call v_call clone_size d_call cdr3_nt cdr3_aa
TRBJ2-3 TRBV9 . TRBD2 TGTGCCAGCAGCGTAGGTACTAGCGGTTATAGCACAGATACGCAGTATTTT CASSVGTSGYSTDTQYF
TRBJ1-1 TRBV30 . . TGTGCCTGGAGACGATTGCAGGGAACCACTGAAGCTTTCTTT CAWRRLQGTTEAFF
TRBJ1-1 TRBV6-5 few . TGTGCCAGCAGTTACTCGTGGCAGGGGAACACTGAAGCTTTCTTT CASSYSWQGNTEAFF
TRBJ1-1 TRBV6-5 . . TGTGCCAGCAGAACCACACAGAACACTGAAGCTTTCTTT CASRTTQNTEAFF
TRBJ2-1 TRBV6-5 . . TGTGCCAGCAGTCGGGGTAATGAGCAGTTCTTC CASSRGNEQFF
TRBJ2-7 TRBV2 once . TGTGCCAGCAGTCCCGGGACTTACTACGAGCAGTACTTC CASSPGTYYEQYF
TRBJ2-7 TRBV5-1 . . TGCGCCAGCAGCTTGGCCCCTAGCGTCGAGCAGTACTTC CASSLAPSVEQYF
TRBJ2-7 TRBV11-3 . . TGTGCCAGCAGCTTAGTCCTAGAGAGGGCCTACGAGCAGTACTTC CASSLVLERAYEQYF
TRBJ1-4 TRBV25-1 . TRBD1 TGTGCCAGCAGTGAAAGGACAGGCGCCGGTGGAAAACTGTTTTTT CASSERTGAGGKLFF
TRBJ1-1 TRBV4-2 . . TGTGCCAGCAGCCAGCAGGTGAACACTGAAGCTTTCTTT CASSQQVNTEAFF
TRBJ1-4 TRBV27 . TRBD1 TGTGCCAGCAGCCCCGGGACAGGGCAGGAAAAACTGTTTTTT CASSPGTGQEKLFF
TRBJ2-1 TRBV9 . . TGTGCCAGCAGCCCCCGCGGTAGCTCCTACAATGAGCAGTTCTTC CASSPRGSSYNEQFF
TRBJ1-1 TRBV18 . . TGTGCCAGCTCACCCGGACAGAAACGAAACACTGAAGCTTTCTTT CASSPGQKRNTEAFF
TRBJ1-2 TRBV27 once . TGTGCCAGCAGTCCCATAACAGGGACACCTAACTATGGCTACACCTTC CASSPITGTPNYGYTF
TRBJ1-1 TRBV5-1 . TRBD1 TGCGCCAGCAGCTTGGGCTCGTTTACAGGGGGCGGCGAGTCCACTGAAGCTTTCTTT CASSLGSFTGGGESTEAFF
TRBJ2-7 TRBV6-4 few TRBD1 TGTGCCAGCAGTGAATCGGGCAGGGGGTCCGCCGAGCAGTACTTC CASSESGRGSAEQYF
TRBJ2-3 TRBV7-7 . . TGTGCCAGCAGCTTAGGGACTGGCACAGATACGCAGTATTTT CASSLGTGTDTQYF